This T cell receptor (beta chain) was sequenced during a study of human T cells and chemical hapten exposure. General study findings and limits: Given that the donors had alopecia, their immune response may differ from that seen in healthy people.

Using its own MiXCR run on the RACE reads, TCRdb lists one record per CDR3 protein. Of more than 80,000 distinct CDR3 sequences in the sample, about 10% were seen once. Germline V gene sequence: CDR1 SNHLY, CDR2 FYNNEI. The CDR3 is made up of 13 amino acids. With 4 bases removed from V and 5 bases from J, the gap between germline ends came to 11 bases. Remarks on this clonotype: What it recognizes is unknown.

Described time point: patch test 2, 6 weeks after DPC sensitization. Treatment reported: therapeutic diphenylcyclopropenone sensitization with weekly scalp DPC. Venepuncture was done earlier than the placement of each patch test. This chain connects TRBV2 to TRBJ2-5, with D possibly being TRBD2 (5 bases). The receptor's source is a woman aged 45-59 years with alopecia areata. Some clones in this sample may be carry-over from other donors' samples. The starting material was whole blood, obtained in connection with sensitization to the hapten diphenylcyclopropenone (DPC). CDR3 in amino acids: CASSATTRETQYF. CDR3 bases: TGTGCCAGCAGTGCGACTACGCGTGAGACCCAGTACTTC.